This passage covers 5 T cell receptor beta chains from one sample sequenced in a study of prognosis after radiotherapy for stage I lung cancer. The TCR beta CDR3 region was amplified from genomic DNA, with two rounds of multiplex PCR being used for the amplification. First-round PCR used primers specific to each TRBV and TRBJ gene. Using its own MiXCR run on the multiplex PCR reads, TCRdb lists one record per CDR3 protein. The data show 30,000 to 40,000 distinct CDR3 sequences, around 34% seen once. The source was PBMCs, collected before or after stereotactic body radiation therapy (not recorded which). These receptors were taken from a donor over 45 with non-small cell lung cancer.

The V and J genes are TRBV28 and TRBJ2-3; unclear D gene. CDR1 and CDR2 from the germline V gene are MDHEN and SYDVKM. The CDR3 spans 14 residues. V dropped 4 bases and J dropped 0 bases, with 8 bases sitting between them. The CDR3 nucleotides read TGTGCCAGCAGTTGGGGTGGAAGCACAGATACGCAGTATTTT. Encoded protein: CASSWGGSTDTQYF.

The chain recombines TRBV7-2 with TRBJ2-2; D is perhaps TRBD1 or TRBD2 (5 bases each). In germline, CDR1 is SGHTA, CDR2 FQGNSA. The CDR3 contains 16 residues. V shed 5 bases and J shed 0 bases, with 13 bases lying between them. Here the CDR3 reads CASSHGARANTGELFF. In DNA, the CDR3 is TGTGCCAGCAGCCACGGGGCCAGGGCGAACACCGGGGAGCTGTTTTTT.

This clonotype was recorded a few times. With a much larger clone just one base away, this may be a read error. The chain joins TRBV30 to TRBJ1-2; perhaps TRBD1 as D (5 bases). The V end was cut by 2 bases, the J end by 10 bases, with 11 bases between. From germline, CDR1 is GTSNPN and CDR2 SVGIG (reference sequence). This CDR3 is 11 amino acids long. CDR3 nucleotides: TGTGCCTGGAGTTCCGTGGGGCCCTACACCTTC. This encodes CAWSSVGPYTF. The variable domain in full, completed from reference TRBV30 and TRBJ1-2, reads SQTIHQWPATLVQPVGSPLSLECTVEGTSNPNLYWYRQAAGRGLQLLFYSVGIGQISSEVPQNLSASRPQDRQFILSSKKLLLSDSGFYLCAWSSVGPYTFGSGTRLTVV.

A few counts support this clonotype. A much larger clone is a single base away; this may be a read error. The J gene is TRBJ2-1, the V gene TRBV12-3 or TRBV12-4; 8 bases match TRBD2. V lost 5 bases, J lost 5 bases, and 20 bases stayed unmatched. The CDR3 consists of 19 residues. In DNA, the CDR3 is TGTGCCAGCAGTCCTCCGGGACATGGATCGGGAGGGCCACACAATGAGCAGTTCTTC. It codes for CASSPPGHGSGGPHNEQFF.

This clonotype was seen at least ten times. In DNA form, the CDR3 reads TGCGCCAGCAGCTTAACGGGGGGGGGAGAGACCCAGTACTTC. Translating gives CASSLTGGGETQYF. The chain combines TRBV5-1 with TRBJ2-5, with TRBD2 matching 8 bases. Unmatched junction bases numbered 4, after V lost 2 bases and J lost 4 bases. The CDR3 is 14 amino acids. Germline CDR1 reads SGHRS; CDR2 reads YFSETQ.